Ten or more counts support the clone carrying this T cell receptor beta chain. These data originate in a study of spatial heterogeneity in lung cancer. As to time point: sample taken at primary tumor resection. Trimming cost V 0 bases and J 5 bases, with 13 bases left between them. Germline V gene lookup returns CDR1 LGHNA and CDR2 YNFKEQ. The CDR3 covers 15 residues. TCRdb independently ran MiXCR on the 5' RACE reads; one entry per CDR3 protein. The table lists around 9,800 distinct CDR3 sequences, 6% to 6.5% of them singletons. Sample: PBMCs, taken at surgery. This TCR came from a male donor with early-stage non-small cell lung cancer. This chain uses TRBV4-2 with TRBJ2-5, with D perhaps given as TRBD1 or TRBD2 (6 bases each). CDR3 amino acids: CASSQDSGAGETQYF. In DNA form, the CDR3 reads TGTGCCAGCAGCCAAGATTCGGGGGCGGGGGAGACCCAGTACTTC.